Presented here are 23 T cell receptor beta chains from one specimen sequenced in a study of blood T cell repertoires in COVID-19. The data were produced by immunoSEQ multiplex PCR, yet TCRdb's version contains in-frame clones alone and is incomplete. The sample yields over 200,000 clones, 80% to 90% seen once. The sequencing input was peripheral blood. Receptors originate from a woman in her forties or fifties with active or convalescent COVID-19.

The chain is built from TRBV30 and TRBJ1-1; the match to TRBD1 covers 8 bases. The V gene's germline CDR1 is GTSNPN and CDR2 SVGIG (reference sequence). CDR3 length: 15 amino acids. The trim removed 0 bases at V and 4 bases at J, leaving 7 bases unmatched. This CDR3 reads CAWSVGQGGFTEAFF. The CDR3 DNA follows: TGTGCCTGGAGTGTTGGACAGGGAGGTTTCACTGAAGCTTTCTTT.

The chain is built from TRBV5-1 and TRBJ1-2; 10 positions agree with TRBD1. V was clipped by 2 bases and J by 8 bases; unmatched bases: 3. This CDR3 has 13 amino acids. Germline CDR1 reads SGHRS; CDR2 reads YFSETQ. The CDR3 loop reads CASSFGQGEGYTF. In DNA form, the CDR3 reads TGCGCCAGCAGCTTCGGACAGGGGGAGGGCTACACCTTC.

This sequence joins TRBV29-1 and TRBJ1-4; D is unclear. Germline V gives CDR1 SQVTM, CDR2 ANQGSEA. This CDR3 has 13 residues. Deletions cut 7 bases from V and 1 base from J, with 10 bases between. CDR3 sequence reads: CSASEGTNEKLFF. The CDR3 DNA reads TGCAGCGCTTCGGAGGGAACTAATGAAAAACTGTTTTTT.

The chain is built from TRBV2 and TRBJ2-7; D is undetermined. The CDR3 consists of 10 residues. CDR1 and CDR2 (germline): SNHLY, FYNNEI. V lost 4 bases and J lost 6, with 4 bases in between. The CDR3 here is CASSVLEQYV. The CDR3 coding sequence is TGTGCCAGCAGTGTACTCGAGCAGTACGTC.

In its sample, this clone was seen a few times. The chain has TRBV11-2 and TRBJ1-2; 7 bases align to TRBD1. There are 14 residues in the CDR3. Trimming cost V 5 bases and J 8 bases; bases outside gene matches: 11. Germline V lookup: CDR1 SGHAT, CDR2 FQNNGV. The CDR3, as DNA: TGTGCCAGCAGCGCGGAGGGGGCTGGGATGGGCTACACCTTC. Translating it yields CASSAEGAGMGYTF.

The V and J genes are TRBV9 and TRBJ1-1, with a tentative D call TRBD1 (5 bases). V lost 3 bases to trimming and J lost 0 bases, with 9 bases between them. Germline V CDR1 and CDR2: SGDLS, YYNGEE. The CDR3 is 14 amino acids. CDR3 amino acids: CASSGGTVNTEAFF. CDR3 bases: TGTGCCAGCAGCGGCGGGACGGTGAACACTGAAGCTTTCTTT.

This rearrangement joins TRBV6-4 to TRBJ2-2; 9 positions match TRBD2. The V gene's germline CDR1 is MRHNA and CDR2 SNTAGT. The CDR3 is 14 amino acids. Trimming removed 6 bases from V and 6 bases from J; junction bases left unmatched: 5. The CDR3 nucleotides read TGTGCCAGCAGCCCGGGACTAGCTTCCGGGGAGCTGTTTTTT. Translated: CASSPGLASGELFF.

In DNA form, the CDR3 reads TGTGCCAGCAGGGGGACAGCGGGCGGCTACACCTTC. Encoded protein: CASRGTAGGYTF. This chain connects TRBV28 to TRBJ1-2; 7 nucleotides agree with TRBD1. Germline-derived CDR1 and CDR2 are MDHEN and SYDVKM. The CDR3 loop spans 12 amino acids. V was pared by 6 bases and J by 8 bases, with 6 bases of the junction left unmatched.

The V and J genes are TRBV28 and TRBJ1-5; no reliable D call. Germline loops: CDR1 MDHEN, CDR2 SYDVKM. V was pared by 6 bases and J by 7 bases, with 13 bases between. This CDR3 is built from 13 residues. CDR3 coding DNA: TGTGCCAGCAGACTCCAGGCCAGCCAGCCCCAGCATTTT. The encoded protein is CASRLQASQPQHF.

This chain links TRBV30 with TRBJ1-2; possible D gene TRBD1, 5 bases. The V gene's germline CDR1 is GTSNPN and CDR2 SVGIG (reference sequence). The V and J ends lost 2 bases and 4 bases respectively, with 11 bases between them. The CDR3 length is 13 residues. The DNA of the CDR3 is TGTGCCTGGAGTAGGGCGCAGGGCTATGGCTACACCTTC. It yields the protein CAWSRAQGYGYTF.

CDR3 nucleotide sequence: TGTGCCAGCAGTTACGATAGCGGGGGGGCAGAGACCCAGTACTTC. Translation gives CASSYDSGGAETQYF. The chain recombines TRBV6-5 with TRBJ2-5, with 11 bases identical to TRBD2. CDR3 length: 15 residues. V gave up 2 bases and J gave up 4 bases; unmatched junction bases: 3. Germline CDR1 is MNHEY and CDR2 is SVGAGI.

The chain links TRBV2 to TRBJ1-1, with TRBD1 matching over 8 bases. CDR3 length equals 14 residues. The germline CDR1 and CDR2 sequences are SNHLY and FYNNEI. The V gene end was trimmed by 3 bases and the J gene end by 5 bases; junction bases not matched to a gene: 5. CDR3 coding DNA: TGTGCCAGCAGTGACCGCAGGGGGCAGACTGAAGCTTTCTTT. Protein: CASSDRRGQTEAFF.

In this sample, this clone turned up a few times. The rearrangement uses TRBV7-9 and TRBJ1-1; 9 positions match TRBD1. Germline lookup yields CDR1 SEHNR and CDR2 FQNEAQ (reference sequence). Trimming cost V 0 bases and J 0 bases; bases outside gene matches: 2. The CDR3 spans 16 residues. CDR3 bases: TGTGCCAGCAGCTTAGCGGGGACAGGGATGAACACTGAAGCTTTCTTT. Protein: CASSLAGTGMNTEAFF. The full variable domain, rest sourced from reference TRBV7-9 and TRBJ1-1, is DTGVSQNPRHKITKRGQNVTFRCDPISEHNRLYWYRQTLGQGPEFLTYFQNEAQLEKSRLLSDRFSAERPKGSFSTLEIQRTEQGDSAMYLCASSLAGTGMNTEAFFGQGTRLTVV.

The rearrangement uses TRBV25-1 and TRBJ1-3; D ambiguous. The germline V gene has CDR1 MGHDK and CDR2 SYGVNS. The ends were cut back, 3 bases at V and 1 base at J, with 13 bases in the middle. The CDR3 is made up of 16 amino acids. The CDR3 protein is CASSDPQGGSGNTIYF. CDR3 coding DNA: TGTGCCAGCAGTGACCCCCAAGGAGGATCTGGAAACACCATATATTTT.

This clone was observed a single time. The chain joins TRBV6-5 to TRBJ2-3; D possibly corresponds to TRBD2 (6 bases). The CDR3 contains 13 residues. CDR1 and CDR2 from the germline V gene are MNHEY and SVGAGI. Trimming pared 8 bases from V and 1 base from J, leaving 10 bases between. The CDR3 here is CASWREGTDTQYF. The CDR3 DNA reads as TGTGCCAGCTGGCGGGAAGGCACAGATACGCAGTATTTT.

The gene calls are TRBV5-1 and TRBJ1-5; 7 bases align to TRBD1. This CDR3 region has 15 residues. Germline V gene sequence: CDR1 SGHRS, CDR2 YFSETQ. V shed 0 bases, J shed 1 base, and the junction held 1 base outside the gene matches. The CDR3 sequence: CASSLETGSNQPQHF. The CDR3 nucleotides read TGCGCCAGCAGCTTGGAGACAGGGAGCAATCAGCCCCAGCATTTT.

The chain uses TRBV7-9 and TRBJ2-7; 9 nucleotides agree with TRBD1. The germline V gene encodes CDR1 SEHNR and CDR2 FQNEAQ (reference sequence). The J segment lost 4 bases and the V segment lost 3 bases, leaving 7 bases of the junction unmatched. The CDR3 sequence is 15 residues long. The CDR3 reads CASSLGQGPEYEQYV. CDR3 DNA: TGTGCCAGCAGCTTGGGACAGGGCCCCGAGTACGAGCAGTACGTC.

V usage is TRBV27 and J usage is TRBJ1-2, with D possibly matching TRBD1 (6 bases). With 3 bases removed from V and 8 bases from J, the gap between germline ends came to 7 bases. CDR3 length: 11 residues. Germline V gene lookup returns CDR1 MNHEY and CDR2 SMNVEV (reference sequence). CDR3 loop: CASSFTGGYTF. CDR3 sequence (DNA): TGTGCCAGCAGTTTTACAGGGGGCTACACCTTC.

CDR3 region: CASGPGTVKNTEAFF. CDR3 DNA sequence: TGTGCTAGTGGTCCGGGGACAGTAAAGAACACTGAAGCTTTCTTT. The chain uses TRBV12-5 and TRBJ1-1; TRBD1 agrees at 7 bases. V dropped 5 bases and J dropped 1; count of bases not matched to a gene: 7. This CDR3 region has 15 residues. CDR1 and CDR2 (germline): LGHNT, FRNRAP.

This chain connects TRBV13 to TRBJ1-1; D uncertain. In germline, CDR1 is PRHDT, CDR2 FYEKMQ (reference sequence). Trimming shortened V by 5 bases and J by 5 bases, and 12 bases separated the two germline ends. This CDR3 region has 13 residues. CDR3 region: CASSHNLWTEAFF. The CDR3, as DNA: TGTGCCAGCAGCCACAACCTGTGGACTGAAGCTTTCTTT.

The V gene is TRBV12-5, the J gene TRBJ2-6, with no clear D. CDR1 is LGHNT, CDR2 FRNRAP, per germline. The CDR3 spans 12 residues. V was pared by 7 bases and J by 5 bases, with 6 bases between. This CDR3 is CASAPWANVLTF. In DNA form, the CDR3 reads TGTGCTAGTGCCCCCTGGGCCAACGTCCTGACTTTC.

The chain couples TRBV29-1 to TRBJ1-5; D ambiguous. Germline V gene data show CDR1 as SQVTM and CDR2 as ANQGSEA. The CDR3 extends over 12 amino acids. V lost 5 bases and J 7 bases, leaving 12 bases between the germline ends. The CDR3 DNA sequence: TGCAGCGTTTCCTTTGGCGGCCAGCCCCAGCATTTT. Translation: CSVSFGGQPQHF.

The V gene is TRBV4-1, the J gene TRBJ1-1; maybe TRBD1 (6 bases). Germline V lookup: CDR1 MGHRA, CDR2 YSYEKL. This CDR3 comprises 15 residues. V was shortened by 2 bases and J by 5 bases, with 15 bases between the two germline ends. In DNA form, the CDR3 reads TGCGCCAGCAGCCAAAATGGGGGCGGGGGTACTGAAGCTTTCTTT. This encodes CASSQNGGGGTEAFF.